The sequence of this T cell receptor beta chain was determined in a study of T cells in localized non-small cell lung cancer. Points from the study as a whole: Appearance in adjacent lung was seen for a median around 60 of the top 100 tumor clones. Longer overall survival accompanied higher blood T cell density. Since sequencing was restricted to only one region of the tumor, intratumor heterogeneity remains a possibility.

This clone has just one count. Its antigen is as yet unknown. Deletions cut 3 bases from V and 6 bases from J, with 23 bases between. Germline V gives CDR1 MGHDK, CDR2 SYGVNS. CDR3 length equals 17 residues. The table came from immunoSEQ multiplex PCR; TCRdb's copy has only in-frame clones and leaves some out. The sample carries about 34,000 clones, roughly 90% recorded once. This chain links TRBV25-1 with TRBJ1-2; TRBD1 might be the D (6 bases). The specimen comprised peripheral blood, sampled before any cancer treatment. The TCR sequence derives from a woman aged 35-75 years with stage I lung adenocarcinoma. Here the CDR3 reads CASSESKAPGQSDGYTF. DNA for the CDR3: TGTGCCAGCAGTGAGAGTAAAGCCCCGGGACAATCGGATGGCTACACCTTC.